This entry is about one T cell receptor beta chain. The sample holds other DNA sequences that translate to the same CDR3. The repertoire was sequenced with immunoSEQ multiplex PCR; TCRdb's copy has only in-frame clones and lacks some. This sample has around 350,000 clones; around nine tenths occur once, and the top ten carry under 3%. The record originates from a study of blood T cell repertoires in COVID-19. CDR3 length: 15 amino acids. The V and J ends lost 2 bases and 4 bases, in that order; junction bases with no gene match: 2. Germline assignment: CDR1 SGHRS and CDR2 YFSETQ. Sample: peripheral blood. The clonotype was recovered from a human donor in a cohort sampled during active COVID-19. This chain uses TRBV5-1 with TRBJ2-1, with 11 bases aligning to TRBD2. CDR3 sequence: CASSLGTSGYNEQFF. The CDR3 region has the DNA TGCGCCAGCAGCTTAGGGACTAGCGGATACAATGAGCAGTTCTTC.